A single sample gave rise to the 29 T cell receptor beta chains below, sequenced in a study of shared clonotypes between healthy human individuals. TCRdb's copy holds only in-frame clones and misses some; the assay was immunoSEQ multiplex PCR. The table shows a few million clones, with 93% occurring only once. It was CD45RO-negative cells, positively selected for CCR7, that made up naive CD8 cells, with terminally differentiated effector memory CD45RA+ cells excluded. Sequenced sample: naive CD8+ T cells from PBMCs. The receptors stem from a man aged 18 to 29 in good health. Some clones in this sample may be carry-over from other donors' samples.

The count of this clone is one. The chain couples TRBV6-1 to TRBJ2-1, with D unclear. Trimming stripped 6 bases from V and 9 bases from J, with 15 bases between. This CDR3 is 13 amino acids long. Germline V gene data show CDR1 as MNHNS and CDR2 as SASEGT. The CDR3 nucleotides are TGTGCCAGCAGCCGGACCGCGTCGGGTGAGCAGTTCTTC. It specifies CASSRTASGEQFF.

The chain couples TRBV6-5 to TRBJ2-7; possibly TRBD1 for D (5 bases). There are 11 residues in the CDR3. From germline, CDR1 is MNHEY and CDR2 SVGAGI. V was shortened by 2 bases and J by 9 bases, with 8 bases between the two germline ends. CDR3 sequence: CASSYLQVQYF. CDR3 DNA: TGTGCCAGCAGTTACCTACAGGTGCAGTACTTC.

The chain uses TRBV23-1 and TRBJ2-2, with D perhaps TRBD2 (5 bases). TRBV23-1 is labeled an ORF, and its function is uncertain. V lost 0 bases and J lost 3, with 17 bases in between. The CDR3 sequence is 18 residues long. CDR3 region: CASSQSTETVGDTGELFF. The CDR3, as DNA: TGCGCCAGCAGTCAATCGACCGAAACGGTCGGGGACACCGGGGAGCTGTTTTTT.

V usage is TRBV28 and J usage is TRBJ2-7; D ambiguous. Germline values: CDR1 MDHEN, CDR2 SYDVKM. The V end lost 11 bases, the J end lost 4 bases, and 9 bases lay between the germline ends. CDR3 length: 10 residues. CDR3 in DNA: TGTGCCGTGCAGAGATACGAGCAGTACTTC. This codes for CAVQRYEQYF.

The CDR3 here is CASNPRIGGHPFSMDEQYF. For the CDR3, the DNA is TGTGCCAGCAACCCCCGAATCGGGGGACACCCATTTTCGATGGACGAGCAGTACTTC. The V gene is TRBV19, the J gene TRBJ2-7; D could derive from TRBD1 or TRBD2 (6 bases each). Trimming left V 9 bases short and J 5 bases short, with 35 bases between. The germline gives CDR1 LNHDA, CDR2 SQIVND (reference sequence). The CDR3 totals 19 residues. Variable domain in full (rest from reference TRBV19 and TRBJ2-7): DGGITQSPKYLFRKEGQNVTLSCEQNLNHDAMYWYRQDPGQGLRLIYYSQIVNDFQKGDIAEGYSVSREKKESFPLTVTSAQKNPTAFYLCASNPRIGGHPFSMDEQYFGPGTRLTVT.

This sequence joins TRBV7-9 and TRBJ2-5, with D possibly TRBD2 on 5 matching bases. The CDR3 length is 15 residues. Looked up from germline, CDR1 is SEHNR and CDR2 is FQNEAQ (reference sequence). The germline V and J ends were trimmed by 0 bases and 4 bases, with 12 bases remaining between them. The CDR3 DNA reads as TGTGCCAGCAGCTTAGCTTTTCCGGGAACAGAGACCCAGTACTTC. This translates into CASSLAFPGTETQYF.

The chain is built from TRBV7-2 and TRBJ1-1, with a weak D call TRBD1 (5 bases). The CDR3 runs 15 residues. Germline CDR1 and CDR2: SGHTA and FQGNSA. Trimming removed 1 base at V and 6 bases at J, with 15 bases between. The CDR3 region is CASSLVVGHSAEAFF. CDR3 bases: TGTGCCAGCAGCTTAGTTGTGGGGCATAGCGCTGAAGCTTTCTTT.

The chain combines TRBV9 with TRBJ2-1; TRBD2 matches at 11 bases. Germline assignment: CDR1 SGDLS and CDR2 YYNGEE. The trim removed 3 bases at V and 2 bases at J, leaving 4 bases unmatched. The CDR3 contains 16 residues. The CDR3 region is CASSGGLAATYNEQFF. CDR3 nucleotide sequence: TGTGCCAGCAGCGGGGGACTAGCGGCAACCTACAATGAGCAGTTCTTC.

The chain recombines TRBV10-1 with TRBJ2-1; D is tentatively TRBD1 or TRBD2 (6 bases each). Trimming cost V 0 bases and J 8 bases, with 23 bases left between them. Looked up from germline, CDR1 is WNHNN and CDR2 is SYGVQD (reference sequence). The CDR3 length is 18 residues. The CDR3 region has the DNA TGCGCCAGCAGTGAGTCGACTAAGACATCGAGGGGGGCGGATGAGCAGTTCTTC. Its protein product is CASSESTKTSRGADEQFF.

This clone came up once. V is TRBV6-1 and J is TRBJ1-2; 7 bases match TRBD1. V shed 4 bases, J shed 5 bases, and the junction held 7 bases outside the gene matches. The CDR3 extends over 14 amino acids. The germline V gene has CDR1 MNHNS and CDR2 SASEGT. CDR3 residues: CASSGKGAGYGYTF. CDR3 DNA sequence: TGTGCCAGCAGTGGAAAGGGGGCTGGTTATGGCTACACCTTC.

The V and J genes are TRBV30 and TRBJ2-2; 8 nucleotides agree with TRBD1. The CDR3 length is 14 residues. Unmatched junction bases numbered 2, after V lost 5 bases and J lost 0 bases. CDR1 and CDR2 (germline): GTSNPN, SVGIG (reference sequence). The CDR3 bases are TGTGCCTGGGACAGGGGCACGAACACCGGGGAGCTGTTTTTT. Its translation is CAWDRGTNTGELFF.

The CDR3 loop reads CASSLVVREGYNEQFF. CDR3 DNA: TGTGCCAGCAGCTTAGTGGTCCGGGAGGGGTACAATGAGCAGTTCTTC. J is TRBJ2-1 and V is TRBV7-8; 8 bases fit TRBD2. The germline V gene encodes CDR1 SGHVS and CDR2 FQNEAQ. V shed 1 base and J 4 bases; nucleotides not matched to a gene: 6. The CDR3 sequence is 16 residues long.

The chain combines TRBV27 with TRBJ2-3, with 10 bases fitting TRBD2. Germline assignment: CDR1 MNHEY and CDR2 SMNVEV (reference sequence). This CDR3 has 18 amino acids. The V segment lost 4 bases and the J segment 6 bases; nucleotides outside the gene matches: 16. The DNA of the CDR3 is TGTGCCAGCAGTTCCCCTCGACTAGCGGGTTGGGGGGAGGATACGCAGTATTTT. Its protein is CASSSPRLAGWGEDTQYF.

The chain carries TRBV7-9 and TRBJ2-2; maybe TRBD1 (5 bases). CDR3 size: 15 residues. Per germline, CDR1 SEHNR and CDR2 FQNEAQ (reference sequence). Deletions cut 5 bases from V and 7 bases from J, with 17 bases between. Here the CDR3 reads CASSPRDPGYGELFF. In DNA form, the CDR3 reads TGTGCCAGCAGCCCTAGAGATCCAGGGTACGGGGAGCTGTTTTTT.

CDR3 in DNA: TGTGCCAGCAGCTTACGTCCCGGCGAGGATACTCTCTACAATGAGCAGTTCTTC. It codes for CASSLRPGEDTLYNEQFF. The V call is TRBV7-6, the J call TRBJ2-1, with D hard to call. Germline V gene data show CDR1 as SGHVS and CDR2 as FNYEAQ. This CDR3 has 18 residues. The V end was cut by 2 bases, the J end by 3 bases, with 20 bases between.

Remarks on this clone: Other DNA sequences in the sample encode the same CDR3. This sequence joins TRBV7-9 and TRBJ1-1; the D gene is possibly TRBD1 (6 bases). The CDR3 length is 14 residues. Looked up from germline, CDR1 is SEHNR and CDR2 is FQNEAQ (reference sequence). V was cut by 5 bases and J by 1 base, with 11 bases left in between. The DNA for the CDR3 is TGTGCCAGCAGCCCCAGACAGGAGAACACTGAAGCTTTCTTT. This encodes CASSPRQENTEAFF. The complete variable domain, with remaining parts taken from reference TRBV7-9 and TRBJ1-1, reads DTGVSQNPRHKITKRGQNVTFRCDPISEHNRLYWYRQTLGQGPEFLTYFQNEAQLEKSRLLSDRFSAERPKGSFSTLEIQRTEQGDSAMYLCASSPRQENTEAFFGQGTRLTVV.

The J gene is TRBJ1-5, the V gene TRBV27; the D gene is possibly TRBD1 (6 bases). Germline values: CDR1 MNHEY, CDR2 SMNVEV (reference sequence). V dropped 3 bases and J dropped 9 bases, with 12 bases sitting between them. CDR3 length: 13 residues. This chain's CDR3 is CASSFAKGGPQHF. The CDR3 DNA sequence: TGTGCCAGCAGTTTCGCCAAAGGGGGGCCCCAGCATTTT.

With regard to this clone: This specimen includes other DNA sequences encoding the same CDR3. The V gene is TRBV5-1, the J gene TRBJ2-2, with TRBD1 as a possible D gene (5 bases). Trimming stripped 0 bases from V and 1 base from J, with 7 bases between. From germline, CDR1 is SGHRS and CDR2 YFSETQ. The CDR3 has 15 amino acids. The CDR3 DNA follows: TGCGCCAGCAGCTTGGCTCAGGGGAACACCGGGGAGCTGTTTTTT. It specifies CASSLAQGNTGELFF.

The CDR3 bases are TGTGCCAGCAGTGAAGGTCGGAACAATGAGCAGTTCTTC. It is translated as CASSEGRNNEQFF. The chain uses TRBV2 and TRBJ2-1, with D hard to call. Germline V gene data show CDR1 as SNHLY and CDR2 as FYNNEI. Trimming took 1 base from V and 5 from J, leaving 6 bases between them. There are 13 residues in the CDR3.

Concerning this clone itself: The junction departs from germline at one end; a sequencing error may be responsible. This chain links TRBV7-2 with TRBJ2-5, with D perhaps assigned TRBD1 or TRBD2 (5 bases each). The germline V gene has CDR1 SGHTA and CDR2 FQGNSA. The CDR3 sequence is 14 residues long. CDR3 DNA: TGTGCCAGCAGCATAGCCGGGACCAAGGAGACCCAGTACTTC. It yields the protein CASSIAGTKETQYF.

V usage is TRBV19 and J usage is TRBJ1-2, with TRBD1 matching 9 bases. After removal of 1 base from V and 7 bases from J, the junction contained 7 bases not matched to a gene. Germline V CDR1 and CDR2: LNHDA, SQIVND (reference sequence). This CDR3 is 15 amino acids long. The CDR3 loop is CASSIVDRGGSGYTF. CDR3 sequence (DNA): TGTGCCAGTAGTATAGTGGACAGGGGAGGATCTGGCTACACCTTC.

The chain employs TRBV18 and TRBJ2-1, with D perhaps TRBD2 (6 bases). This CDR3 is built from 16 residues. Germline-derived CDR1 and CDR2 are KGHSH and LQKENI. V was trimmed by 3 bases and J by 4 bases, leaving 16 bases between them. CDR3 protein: CASSPERRAAYNEQFF. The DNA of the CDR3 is TGTGCCAGCTCACCCGAAAGGAGGGCCGCGTACAATGAGCAGTTCTTC. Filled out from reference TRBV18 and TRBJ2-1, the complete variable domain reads NAGVMQNPRHLVRRRGQEARLRCSPMKGHSHVYWYRQLPEEGLKFMVYLQKENIIDESGMPKERFSAEFPKEGPSILRIQQVVRGDSAAYFCASSPERRAAYNEQFFGPGTRLTVL.

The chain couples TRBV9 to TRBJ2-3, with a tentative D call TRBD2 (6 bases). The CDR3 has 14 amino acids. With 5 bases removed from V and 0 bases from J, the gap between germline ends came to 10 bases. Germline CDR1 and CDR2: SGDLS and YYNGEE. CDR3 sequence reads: CASRPGLSTDTQYF. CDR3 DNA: TGTGCCAGCAGGCCGGGACTGAGCACAGATACGCAGTATTTT.

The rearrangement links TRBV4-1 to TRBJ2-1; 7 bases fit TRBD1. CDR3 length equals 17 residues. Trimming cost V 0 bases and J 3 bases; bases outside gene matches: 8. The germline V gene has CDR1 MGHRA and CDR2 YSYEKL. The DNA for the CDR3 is TGCGCCAGCAGCCAAGACTGGGAGACAGGGAGCTACAATGAGCAGTTCTTC. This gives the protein CASSQDWETGSYNEQFF.

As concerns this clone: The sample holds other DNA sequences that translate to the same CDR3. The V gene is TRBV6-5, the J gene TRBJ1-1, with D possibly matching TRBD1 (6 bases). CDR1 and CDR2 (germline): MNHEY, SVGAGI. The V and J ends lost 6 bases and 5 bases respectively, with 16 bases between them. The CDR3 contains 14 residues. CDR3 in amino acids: CASSYREGRTEAFF. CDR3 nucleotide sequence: TGTGCCAGCAGCTACAGGGAGGGTAGGACTGAAGCTTTCTTT.

CDR3 amino acids: CAWSVLGGVDEQFF. For the CDR3, the DNA is TGTGCCTGGAGTGTACTCGGGGGGGTGGATGAGCAGTTCTTC. The rearrangement links TRBV30 to TRBJ2-1; 8 bases fit TRBD2. Germline values: CDR1 GTSNPN, CDR2 SVGIG (reference sequence). Losses at the gene ends were 0 bases for V and 8 bases for J; bases not matched to a gene: 6. The CDR3 is 14 residues long.

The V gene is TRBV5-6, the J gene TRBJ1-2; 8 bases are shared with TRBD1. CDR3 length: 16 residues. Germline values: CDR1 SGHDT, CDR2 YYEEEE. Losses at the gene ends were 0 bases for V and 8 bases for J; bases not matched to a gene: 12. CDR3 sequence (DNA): TGTGCCAGCAGCTTGGTCGGGACAGGCCCCCAGTGGGGCTACACCTTC. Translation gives CASSLVGTGPQWGYTF.

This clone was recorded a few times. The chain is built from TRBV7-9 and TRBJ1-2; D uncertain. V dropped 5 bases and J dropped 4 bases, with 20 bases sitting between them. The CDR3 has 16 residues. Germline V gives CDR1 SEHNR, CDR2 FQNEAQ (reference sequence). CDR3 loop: CASSQAWAGLGYGYTF. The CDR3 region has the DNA TGTGCCAGCAGCCAAGCATGGGCCGGTCTGGGCTATGGCTACACCTTC.

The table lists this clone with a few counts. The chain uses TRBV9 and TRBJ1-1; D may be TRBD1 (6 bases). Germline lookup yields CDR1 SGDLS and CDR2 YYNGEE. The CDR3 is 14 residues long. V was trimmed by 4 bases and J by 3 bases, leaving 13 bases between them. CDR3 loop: CASSHSDRYTEAFF. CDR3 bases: TGTGCCAGCAGCCATAGCGACAGGTACACTGAAGCTTTCTTT.